This entry lists 29 T cell receptor beta chains sequenced from one sample in a study of shared clonotypes between healthy human individuals. Profiling relied on immunoSEQ multiplex PCR, and the TCRdb table lists in-frame clones only, not all of them. This sample has fewer than 3 million clones, with 92% found just once. The sequenced sample was naive CD4+ T cells from PBMCs. Subset denoted: CD45RA+ positively selected. These receptor sequences come from a man younger than 35 in good health. Some clones in this sample may be carry-over from other donors' samples.

The genes are TRBV28 and TRBJ1-1; unclear D gene. Germline lookup yields CDR1 MDHEN and CDR2 SYDVKM. The CDR3 sequence is 13 residues long. Trimming took 7 bases from V and 2 from J, leaving 11 bases between them. The CDR3: CASILARNTEAFF. CDR3 in DNA: TGTGCCAGCATCTTGGCCCGAAACACTGAAGCTTTCTTT.

This chain connects TRBV5-1 to TRBJ2-2; 8 bases map to TRBD1. The germline CDR1 and CDR2 sequences are SGHRS and YFSETQ. V shed 7 bases, J shed 2 bases, and the junction held 10 bases outside the gene matches. This CDR3 has 16 residues. CDR3 sequence (DNA): TGCGCCAGCGACCCTACCGGACAGGGAAACACCGGGGAGCTGTTTTTT. It encodes CASDPTGQGNTGELFF.

This rearrangement joins TRBV11-2 to TRBJ1-4, with 8 nucleotides matching TRBD1. CDR1 and CDR2 from the germline V gene are SGHAT and FQNNGV. Trimming removed 7 bases from V and 13 bases from J; junction bases left unmatched: 11. CDR3 size: 13 residues. The CDR3 protein is CASTQRVQGGLFF. The CDR3 nucleotides read TGTGCCAGCACCCAAAGAGTACAGGGGGGACTGTTTTTT.

The J gene is TRBJ2-1, the V gene TRBV25-1; 8 bases match TRBD1. With 3 bases clipped from V and 1 base from J, the junction kept 5 bases outside the gene matches. The CDR3 length is 16 residues. Germline lookup yields CDR1 MGHDK and CDR2 SYGVNS. CDR3 loop: CASSDQGASSYNEQFF. As DNA, the CDR3 is TGTGCCAGCAGTGATCAGGGGGCGAGTTCCTACAATGAGCAGTTCTTC.

This chain links TRBV5-1 with TRBJ2-3, with 13 bases aligning to TRBD2. The CDR3 sequence is 18 residues long. V lost 0 bases and J lost 2; bases outside the gene matches: 6. Germline V gene data show CDR1 as SGHRS and CDR2 as YFSETQ. Written as DNA, the CDR3 is TGCGCCAGCAGCTTGGCCGGGGGACTAGCGGGGTACACAGATACGCAGTATTTT. Protein: CASSLAGGLAGYTDTQYF.

The chain carries TRBV9 and TRBJ2-3; D is perhaps TRBD2 (6 bases). The CDR3 is made up of 14 amino acids. The V gene's germline CDR1 is SGDLS and CDR2 YYNGEE. Between the trimmed V and J ends, which lost 4 bases and 4 bases, there was a span of 13 bases. The CDR3 protein is CASSLGSGADTQYF. The CDR3 nucleotides are TGTGCCAGCAGCCTAGGGTCGGGGGCAGATACGCAGTATTTT.

V is TRBV19 and J is TRBJ2-1; a possible D gene is TRBD1 (5 bases). The CDR3 runs to 15 residues. Germline V gene data show CDR1 as LNHDA and CDR2 as SQIVND (reference sequence). V lost 3 bases and J lost 3, with 12 bases in between. CDR3 residues: CASSIGADYYNEQFF. As DNA, the CDR3 is TGTGCCAGTAGTATTGGGGCAGATTACTACAATGAGCAGTTCTTC. The full variable domain, its missing parts supplied by reference TRBV19 and TRBJ2-1, is DGGITQSPKYLFRKEGQNVTLSCEQNLNHDAMYWYRQDPGQGLRLIYYSQIVNDFQKGDIAEGYSVSREKKESFPLTVTSAQKNPTAFYLCASSIGADYYNEQFFGPGTRLTVL.

The chain carries TRBV27 and TRBJ2-7, with TRBD2 as a possible D gene (6 bases). There are 14 residues in the CDR3. From germline, CDR1 is MNHEY and CDR2 SMNVEV (reference sequence). The V end was cut by 5 bases, the J end by 7 bases, with 18 bases between. Written as DNA, the CDR3 is TGTGCCAGCAGTCCCCGGGGGAGTCCTAGAGAGCAGTACTTC. Its protein is CASSPRGSPREQYF.

This clone has only one observation. J is TRBJ2-1 and V is TRBV7-2, with D possibly TRBD2 on 6 matching bases. Germline V gene sequence: CDR1 SGHTA, CDR2 FQGNSA. V was cut by 8 bases and J by 0 bases, with 11 bases left in between. This CDR3 region has 14 residues. The chain's CDR3 is CASRGVSSYNEQFF. CDR3 nucleotide sequence: TGTGCCAGCCGCGGGGTAAGCTCCTACAATGAGCAGTTCTTC.

The chain uses TRBV5-1 and TRBJ2-5, with D tentatively TRBD1 (5 bases). Per the germline V gene, CDR1 is SGHRS and CDR2 is YFSETQ. V was pared by 3 bases and J by 5 bases, with 8 bases between. The CDR3 spans 12 residues. In DNA, the CDR3 is TGCGCCAGCAGCTCAGGGAAGGAGACCCAGTACTTC. As protein: CASSSGKETQYF. Filled out from reference TRBV5-1 and TRBJ2-5, the complete variable domain reads KAGVTQTPRYLIKTRGQQVTLSCSPISGHRSVSWYQQTPGQGLQFLFEYFSETQRNKGNFPGRFSGRQFSNSRSEMNVSTLELGDSALYLCASSSGKETQYFGPGTRLLVL.

The V and J genes are TRBV6-5 and TRBJ2-7; the match to TRBD1 covers 10 bases. CDR3 length equals 16 residues. With V trimmed by 0 bases and J by 2 bases, 4 bases remained unmatched. CDR1 and CDR2 from the germline V gene are MNHEY and SVGAGI. The CDR3 region is CASSYSAGQGAYEQYF. CDR3 DNA: TGTGCCAGCAGTTACTCGGCCGGACAGGGGGCCTACGAGCAGTACTTC.

A remark on this clone: The sample carries other DNA sequences with the same CDR3. The CDR3 spells CASSLGQGTYNEQFF. CDR3 DNA: TGTGCCAGCAGCTTAGGCCAGGGAACCTACAATGAGCAGTTCTTC. The V call is TRBV11-3, the J call TRBJ2-1, with D perhaps matching TRBD1 (5 bases). Germline assignment: CDR1 SGHNT and CDR2 YENEEA. This CDR3 contains 15 residues. Trimming took 1 base from V and 2 from J, leaving 9 bases between them.

This clone was counted a few times. CDR3 coding DNA: TGCAGCGTCAGGGGGACGAACACTGAAGCTTTCTTT. This translates into CSVRGTNTEAFF. The chain carries TRBV29-1 and TRBJ1-1; 7 bases fit TRBD1. CDR1 SQVTM and CDR2 ANQGSEA come from the germline V gene. The trim removed 6 bases at V and 1 base at J, leaving 2 bases unmatched. This CDR3 has 12 residues.

V usage is TRBV6-5 and J usage is TRBJ1-1; possibly TRBD1 for D (5 bases). Trimming removed 2 bases from V and 0 bases from J, with 13 bases in between. CDR1 is MNHEY and CDR2 is SVGAGI in the germline V gene. CDR3 size: 16 residues. The CDR3 region is CASSYQQGLMNTEAFF. CDR3 bases: TGTGCCAGCAGTTACCAGCAGGGCCTAATGAACACTGAAGCTTTCTTT.

The V gene is TRBV12-2, the J gene TRBJ1-1; the table's D call, TRBD1, has no DNA check behind it. TRBV12-2 is designated a pseudogene. This CDR3 comprises 16 residues. The CDR3 sequence is CASRSSVNRAGTEAFF. In nucleotides, the CDR3 is TGTGCAAGTCGCTCCAGCGTGAACAGGGCGGGCACTGAAGCTTTCTTT.

V and J are TRBV6-5 and TRBJ2-7; 7 bases match TRBD2. The germline V gene has CDR1 MNHEY and CDR2 SVGAGI. The CDR3 length is 15 residues. Trimming took 6 bases from V and 6 from J; bases not matched to a gene: 14. The CDR3 loop reads CASRAPGGSFPEQYF. CDR3 sequence (DNA): TGTGCCAGCAGGGCCCCGGGCGGGAGTTTTCCCGAGCAGTACTTC.

This sequence joins TRBV28 and TRBJ2-5, with D possibly TRBD2 on 5 matching bases. CDR1 and CDR2 from the germline V gene are MDHEN and SYDVKM. The CDR3 totals 12 residues. The germline V and J ends were trimmed by 8 bases and 5 bases, with 12 bases remaining between them. The CDR3 spells CASRTSGETQYF. The CDR3 DNA follows: TGTGCCAGCCGTACATCGGGGGAGACCCAGTACTTC.

Turning to this clone: Distinct nucleotide sequences in the sample also encode this CDR3. J is TRBJ2-7 and V is TRBV6-1; 13 nucleotides line up with TRBD2. The V gene end was trimmed by 5 bases and the J gene end by 3 bases; junction bases not matched to a gene: 1. CDR3 length: 14 residues. CDR1 is MNHNS and CDR2 is SASEGT in the germline V gene. The CDR3 region is CASSRTSGSYEQYF. DNA for the CDR3: TGTGCCAGCAGTCGGACTAGCGGGAGCTACGAGCAGTACTTC.

This chain joins TRBV7-2 and TRBJ1-5, with a tentative D call TRBD1 (6 bases). This CDR3 has 13 residues. Germline lookup yields CDR1 SGHTA and CDR2 FQGNSA. Trimming left V 2 bases short and J 6 bases short, with 8 bases between. DNA of the CDR3: TGTGCCAGCAGCTTAAGGGGGGTTCAGCCCCAGCATTTT. It encodes CASSLRGVQPQHF.

This clone was recorded only once. The chain combines TRBV11-2 with TRBJ2-1, with 9 bases matching TRBD2. The CDR3 runs to 14 residues. Germline CDR1 is SGHAT and CDR2 is FQNNGV. V lost 3 bases to trimming and J lost 6 bases; unmatched junction nucleotides: 3. CDR3 nucleotide sequence: TGTGCCAGCAGCTTCGGACTAGCGATCAATGAGCAGTTCTTC. This gives the protein CASSFGLAINEQFF. The full variable domain, completed using reference TRBV11-2 and TRBJ2-1, is EAGVAQSPRYKIIEKRQSVAFWCNPISGHATLYWYQQILGQGPKLLIQFQNNGVVDDSQLPKDRFSAERLKGVDSTLKIQPAKLEDSAVYLCASSFGLAINEQFFGPGTRLTVL.

Of note for this clone: Other DNA variants within this sample encode the same CDR3. The V call is TRBV18, the J call TRBJ2-3, with D tentatively TRBD2 (6 bases). Germline-derived CDR1 and CDR2 are KGHSH and LQKENI. Deletions cut 2 bases from V and 6 bases from J, with 9 bases between. This CDR3 region has 13 residues. DNA of the CDR3: TGTGCCAGCTCACCATTAGCGGCGGATACGCAGTATTTT. The encoded protein is CASSPLAADTQYF.

This rearrangement joins TRBV6-4 to TRBJ2-2; TRBD1 aligns across 8 bases. V was pared by 5 bases and J by 1 base, with 3 bases of the junction left unmatched. This CDR3 spans 15 amino acids. The germline gives CDR1 MRHNA, CDR2 SNTAGT. In nucleotides, the CDR3 is TGTGCCAGCAGTCTTGGGACAGGGAACACCGGGGAGCTGTTTTTT. Encoded protein: CASSLGTGNTGELFF.

The chain uses TRBV12-5 and TRBJ2-2, with 13 bases fitting TRBD2. Per the germline V gene, CDR1 is LGHNT and CDR2 is FRNRAP. Trimming at V came to 7 bases and at J to 0 bases, leaving 5 bases not matched to a gene. The CDR3 runs 17 residues. The DNA for the CDR3 is TGTGCTAGTGCCCTGGGACTAGCGGGACCGAACACCGGGGAGCTGTTTTTT. Encoded protein: CASALGLAGPNTGELFF.

The gene calls are TRBV18 and TRBJ2-5; 7 bases match TRBD1. CDR3 length: 14 residues. The germline CDR1 and CDR2 sequences are KGHSH and LQKENI. J lost 2 bases, V lost 4 bases, and 4 bases had no gene match. The CDR3 DNA is TGTGCCAGCTCACTAGGGACAGAACAAGAGACCCAGTACTTC. Translation gives CASSLGTEQETQYF.

The chain employs TRBV9 and TRBJ1-1, with a weak D call TRBD1 (5 bases). This CDR3 has 13 residues. Deletions cut 0 bases from V and 6 bases from J, with 9 bases between. Germline V lookup: CDR1 SGDLS, CDR2 YYNGEE. The CDR3 sequence: CASSVVGGAEAFF. The CDR3 DNA sequence: TGTGCCAGCAGCGTAGTCGGGGGGGCTGAAGCTTTCTTT.

This clone came up once. The rearrangement uses TRBV6-1 and TRBJ2-7, with D perhaps matching TRBD1 (5 bases). From germline, CDR1 is MNHNS and CDR2 SASEGT. Trimming shortened V by 4 bases and J by 2 bases, and 9 bases separated the two germline ends. The CDR3 length is 13 residues. This chain's CDR3 is CASSVGRAYEQYF. The DNA for the CDR3 is TGTGCCAGCAGTGTCGGCAGGGCCTACGAGCAGTACTTC.

This clone was detected only a few times. This chain uses TRBV6-1 with TRBJ1-5; D call uncertain. This CDR3 has 12 residues. Germline V lookup: CDR1 MNHNS, CDR2 SASEGT. V lost 7 bases and J lost 14, with 18 bases in between. The chain's CDR3 is CASNTVGRPEHF. DNA for the CDR3: TGTGCCAGCAACACGGTAGGGAGGCCGGAGCATTTT.

This clone came up a few times. The J gene is TRBJ2-5, the V gene TRBV29-1; perhaps TRBD2 as D (6 bases). The CDR3 has 14 residues. The V end lost 6 bases, the J end lost 2 bases, and 16 bases lay between the germline ends. Germline V gene sequence: CDR1 SQVTM, CDR2 ANQGSEA. CDR3: CSVVPSGTQETQYF. The CDR3 DNA reads as TGCAGCGTCGTCCCATCCGGGACTCAAGAGACCCAGTACTTC.

The rearrangement joins TRBV27 to TRBJ2-7, with D perhaps matching TRBD1 (6 bases). Germline V gene lookup returns CDR1 MNHEY and CDR2 SMNVEV (reference sequence). The V and J ends lost 6 bases and 2 bases respectively, with 17 bases between them. CDR3 size: 15 residues. CDR3 in amino acids: CASSPFSQGTYEQYF. The CDR3 coding sequence is TGTGCCAGCAGCCCCTTTTCCCAGGGGACCTACGAGCAGTACTTC.